The source of this T cell receptor (beta chain) is a study of human T cells and chemical hapten exposure. General study points: Expanded TCR sets contained significantly more large CDR3 similarity clusters than controls. No change in TCRs above 1 in 1000 frequency was produced by DPC sensitization.

Unique molecular identifiers were attached to individual cDNA molecules within the library. MiXCR was run by TCRdb on the RACE reads, yielding one entry per CDR3 protein. The sample records fewer than 300,000 distinct CDR3 sequences, about 8.6% being singletons. In this sample, this clonotype turned up a few times. Its antigen is unknown. The sample's time point: pre-sensitization, week 0. Stated treatment: therapeutic diphenylcyclopropenone sensitization with weekly scalp DPC. The CDR3 is 13 amino acids. Germline values: CDR1 SGHTA, CDR2 FQGNSA. V shed 5 bases and J 6 bases; nucleotides not matched to a gene: 4.

Material: whole blood, obtained in connection with sensitization to the hapten diphenylcyclopropenone (DPC). The TCR was taken from a woman between 40 and 55 years old with alopecia areata. Some clones in this sample may be carry-over from other donors' samples. V is TRBV7-2 and J is TRBJ1-5, with 7 bases identical to TRBD1. The CDR3 spells CASSKTGLQPQHF. CDR3 sequence (DNA): TGTGCCAGCAGCAAGACAGGGCTTCAGCCCCAGCATTTT.